These T cell receptor beta chains were read from a single sample in a study of neurological immune-mediated disorders. TCRdb re-analysed the 5' RACE reads in MiXCR, keeping a single row per CDR3 protein. The sample has 84,000 or so distinct CDR3 sequences; approximately 13% are singletons. Input material: PBMCs. These receptors came from a female donor with HTLV-1-associated myelopathy (HAM/TSP). CDR3s include the opening cysteine and the closing phenylalanine or tryptophan. The order of the fields is D gene, J gene, clone size, V gene, CDR3 protein, CDR3 DNA. The D gene is left open where the match is weak. Clone sizes are given selectively: once, few, many, or a class where the clone is expanded.

>.|TRBJ1-4|few|TRBV7-9
CASSLGEKATNEKLFF
TGTGCCAGCAGCTTAGGAGAGAAAGCAACTAATGAAAAACTGTTTTTT
>.|TRBJ1-1|many|TRBV20-1
CSARPPGRLNTEAFF
TGCAGTGCTAGGCCTCCCGGCAGACTGAACACTGAAGCTTTCTTT
>.|TRBJ1-2|many|TRBV5-1
CASRAPGRPSYGYTF
TGCGCCAGCAGGGCTCCGGGACGACCCAGCTATGGCTACACCTTC
>.|TRBJ1-4|many|TRBV15
CATSLIYPATNEKLFF
TGTGCCACCAGCCTCATTTACCCTGCAACTAATGAAAAACTGTTTTTT
>TRBD1|TRBJ2-3|medium-sized|TRBV27
CASSPPGQVDHTQYF
TGTGCCAGCAGTCCTCCGGGACAGGTGGACCATACGCAGTATTTT
>TRBD1|TRBJ2-3|many|TRBV5-1
CASSSGTVGDTQYF
TGCGCCAGCAGCTCCGGGACAGTGGGAGATACGCAGTATTTT
>TRBD1|TRBJ1-1|.|TRBV2
CASRADRQNTEAFF
TGTGCCAGCAGGGCGGACAGGCAGAACACTGAAGCTTTCTTT
>.|TRBJ1-4|many|TRBV5-1
CASSLTAPTNEKLFF
TGCGCCAGCAGCTTGACGGCCCCAACTAATGAAAAACTGTTTTTT
>TRBD2|TRBJ2-1|once|TRBV11-2
CATDRGGGVGEQFF
TGTGCCACGGATAGGGGTGGGGGGGTAGGTGAGCAGTTCTTC
>.|TRBJ2-1|many|TRBV12-3/TRBV12-4
CASSLVTVYNEQFF
TGTGCCAGCAGTTTAGTCACAGTTTACAATGAGCAGTTCTTC
>TRBD2|TRBJ2-2|few|TRBV5-1
CASSIEQRGGPYTGELFF
TGCGCCAGCAGCATAGAACAGCGGGGGGGCCCGTACACCGGGGAGCTGTTTTTT
>.|TRBJ2-2|many|TRBV5-1
CASSLVAMNTGELFF
TGCGCCAGCAGCTTGGTCGCAATGAACACCGGGGAGCTGTTTTTT
>.|TRBJ1-3|.|TRBV7-8
CASSFARGFAGNTIYF
TGTGCCAGCAGCTTCGCCAGGGGCTTTGCGGGGAACACCATATATTTT
>.|TRBJ1-2|many|TRBV7-8
CASSFSDYGYTF
TGTGCCAGCAGCTTTTCGGACTATGGCTACACCTTC
>TRBD1|TRBJ1-4|few|TRBV7-9
CASSSRTGTPTNEKLFF
TGTGCCAGCAGCTCCCGGACAGGGACCCCAACTAATGAAAAACTGTTTTTT
>.|TRBJ2-3|many|TRBV15
CATSRDILLVDTQYF
TGTGCTACCAGCAGAGATATCCTCCTGGTAGATACGCAGTATTTT
>.|TRBJ1-1|.|TRBV20-1
CSATGVKNTEAFF
TGCAGTGCTACAGGGGTGAAGAACACTGAAGCTTTCTTT
>.|TRBJ2-3|many|TRBV5-1
CASSQEGSDTQYF
TGCGCCAGCAGCCAAGAGGGTTCCGATACGCAGTATTTT
>.|TRBJ1-1|many|TRBV29-1
CSVRGNTEAFF
TGCAGCGTTAGAGGGAACACTGAAGCTTTCTTT
>TRBD2|TRBJ2-3|many|TRBV20-1
CSARDSGGAGNTQYF
TGCAGTGCTAGAGATAGCGGGGGGGCCGGTAATACGCAGTATTTT
>.|TRBJ1-2|many|TRBV20-1
CSTLDDRSNYGYTF
TGCAGCACTCTCGACGACCGATCTAACTATGGCTACACCTTC
>TRBD2|TRBJ2-1|many|TRBV12-3/TRBV12-4
CASSLALNQRGRYNEQFF
TGTGCCAGCAGTTTAGCGCTAAACCAGCGGGGAAGATACAATGAGCAGTTCTTC
>.|TRBJ1-1|few|TRBV12-5
CASGLEAAFRGTEGTEAFF
TGTGCTAGTGGTTTGGAAGCCGCTTTCAGAGGGACGGAAGGAACTGAAGCTTTCTTT
>TRBD1|TRBJ2-2|many|TRBV6-6
CASSYPKDRGGTGELFF
TGTGCCAGCAGTTACCCGAAGGACAGGGGAGGAACCGGGGAGCTGTTTTTT
>.|TRBJ2-7|.|TRBV5-1
CASSLGDMSLGEEQYF
TGCGCCAGCAGCTTGGGGGACATGTCTCTTGGGGAGGAGCAGTACTTC
>.|TRBJ1-4|many|TRBV11-2
CASSFEMSAEKLFF
TGTGCCAGCAGCTTCGAGATGTCGGCGGAAAAACTGTTTTTT
>TRBD2|TRBJ2-3|many|TRBV7-9
CASSLRTSGGLDTQYF
TGTGCCAGCAGCCTCCGGACTAGCGGGGGGTTGGATACGCAGTATTTT
>TRBD2|TRBJ2-7|many|TRBV5-1
CASSLGGTSGAREYF
TGCGCCAGCAGCTTGGGCGGGACTAGCGGGGCCCGGGAGTACTTC
>.|TRBJ2-1|few|TRBV12-3/TRBV12-4
CASSLSRQHNEQFF
TGTGCCAGCAGTTTAAGTAGACAGCACAATGAGCAGTTCTTC
>.|TRBJ2-1|many|TRBV12-3/TRBV12-4
CASSATVVINLVF
TGTGCCAGCAGTGCTACAGTGGTTATTAACTTGGTCTTC
>.|TRBJ1-1|few|TRBV6-2/TRBV6-3
CASSYSSQPEAFF
TGTGCCAGCAGTTACTCCAGCCAGCCTGAAGCTTTCTTT
>.|TRBJ1-1|many|TRBV5-1
CASSLRDLNTEAFF
TGCGCCAGCAGCTTACGGGACCTGAACACTGAAGCTTTCTTT
>TRBD1|TRBJ2-1|many|TRBV6-5
CASSSRAGGSYNEQFF
TGTGCCAGCAGTTCGAGGGCAGGGGGCTCCTACAATGAGCAGTTCTTC
>.|TRBJ1-1|many|TRBV12-3/TRBV12-4
CASSLLLNTEAFF
TGTGCCAGCAGTCTTCTGTTGAACACTGAAGCTTTCTTT
>.|TRBJ1-5|many|TRBV20-1
CSAKDWNQPQHF
TGCAGTGCTAAGGACTGGAATCAGCCCCAGCATTTT
>.|TRBJ2-7|many|TRBV28
CASSKTGGSSEQYF
TGTGCCAGCAGTAAAACTGGGGGTTCGTCCGAGCAGTACTTC
>.|TRBJ2-3|.|TRBV5-1
CASSWMNTQYF
TGCGCCAGCAGCTGGATGAATACGCAGTATTTT
>.|TRBJ2-3|many|TRBV5-6
CASSLNTPDTQYF
TGTGCCAGCAGCTTGAATACTCCAGATACGCAGTATTTT
>TRBD2|TRBJ2-1|many|TRBV18
CASSPGLVVFNEQFF
TGTGCCAGCTCGCCGGGACTAGTGGTATTTAATGAGCAGTTCTTC
>.|TRBJ2-3|few|TRBV7-8
CASSPDPPGTTDTQYF
TGTGCCAGCAGCCCCGATCCGCCCGGCACCACAGATACGCAGTATTTT
>TRBD2|TRBJ2-1|many|TRBV28
CASSLSGLGADEQFF
TGTGCCAGCAGTTTATCGGGACTAGGAGCCGATGAGCAGTTCTTC
>TRBD1|TRBJ1-4|many|TRBV2
CASSEALYGTGVEKLFF
TGTGCCAGCAGTGAAGCGCTTTATGGGACAGGGGTGGAGAAACTGTTTTTT
>.|TRBJ2-2|many|TRBV7-9
CASSFSTGELFF
TGTGCCAGCAGCTTCTCAACCGGGGAGCTGTTTTTT
>.|TRBJ2-7|many|TRBV5-1
CASSLGQGGFYEQYF
TGCGCCAGCAGCTTGGGGCAGGGGGGTTTCTACGAGCAGTACTTC
>.|TRBJ2-7|.|TRBV12-3/TRBV12-4
CASSLGGRSNEQYF
TGTGCCAGCAGTTTGGGGGGTAGGTCCAACGAGCAGTACTTC
>.|TRBJ2-3|many|TRBV4-1
CASSPFGGESDTQYF
TGCGCCAGCAGCCCCTTTGGGGGCGAGTCAGATACGCAGTATTTT
>.|TRBJ2-3|few|TRBV7-3
CASSLRPYPDTQYF
TGTGCCAGCAGCTTACGACCGTACCCAGATACGCAGTATTTT
>.|TRBJ2-2|many|TRBV29-1
CSVVANTGELFF
TGCAGCGTTGTCGCGAACACCGGGGAGCTGTTTTTT
>TRBD2|TRBJ2-3|many|TRBV20-1
CSARGLVAGIPDTQYF
TGCAGTGCTAGAGGGTTGGTAGCGGGGATCCCAGATACGCAGTATTTT
>.|TRBJ1-3|many|TRBV29-1
CSVEGGAHSGNTIYF
TGCAGCGTTGAAGGGGGGGCCCACTCTGGAAACACCATATATTTT
>TRBD2|TRBJ2-2|many|TRBV9
CASSPRLAANTGELFF
TGTGCCAGCAGCCCCCGACTAGCGGCGAACACCGGGGAGCTGTTTTTT
>.|TRBJ1-1|.|TRBV3-1
CASSLRDTTIGTEAFF
TGTGCCAGCAGCCTCCGGGACACTACCATTGGCACTGAAGCTTTCTTT
>.|TRBJ2-7|many|TRBV5-1
CASSPGDGGYEQYF
TGCGCCAGCAGCCCGGGGGACGGGGGCTACGAGCAGTACTTC
>.|TRBJ1-5|many|TRBV20-1
CSVPLGQPQHF
TGCAGTGTCCCCCTTGGTCAGCCCCAGCATTTT
>TRBD2|TRBJ2-3|few|TRBV11-2
CAAGLNTDTQYF
TGTGCCGCGGGACTAAACACAGATACGCAGTATTTT
>TRBD2|TRBJ2-5|.|TRBV5-1
CASSGPSGGALQETQYF
TGCGCCAGCAGCGGTCCTAGCGGGGGGGCACTACAAGAGACCCAGTACTTC
>TRBD2|TRBJ2-1|many|TRBV12-3/TRBV12-4
CASSLDPGTNHNEQFF
TGTGCCAGCAGTTTAGACCCCGGGACTAACCACAATGAGCAGTTCTTC